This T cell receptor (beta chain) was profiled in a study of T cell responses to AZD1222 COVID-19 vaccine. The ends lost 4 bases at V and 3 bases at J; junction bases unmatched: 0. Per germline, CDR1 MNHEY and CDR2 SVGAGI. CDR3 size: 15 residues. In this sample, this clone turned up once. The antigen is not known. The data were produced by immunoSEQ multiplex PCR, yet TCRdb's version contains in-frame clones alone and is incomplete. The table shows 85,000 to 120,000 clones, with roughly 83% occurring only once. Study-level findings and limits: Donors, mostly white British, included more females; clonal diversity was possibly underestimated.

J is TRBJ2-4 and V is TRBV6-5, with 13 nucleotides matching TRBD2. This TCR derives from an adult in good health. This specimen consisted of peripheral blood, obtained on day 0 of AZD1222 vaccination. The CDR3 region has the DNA TGTGCCAGCAGTTGGACTAGCGGGGGCAAAAACATTCAGTACTTC. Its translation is CASSWTSGGKNIQYF.